Listed here are 6 T cell receptor beta chains from one sample, sequenced in a study of T-cell reconstitution after alpha-beta-depleted transplantation in children. Unique molecular identifiers were incorporated during preparation of the TCRbeta library. TCRdb redid the calling of the PCR reads with MiXCR, one entry per CDR3 protein. The repertoire includes some 530,000 distinct CDR3 sequences, around 13% of them detected once, and about 5.6% sits in the top ten. Source: PBMCs from the stem cell graft donor, taken from the stem cell graft. The receptors come from a human donor who donated a stem cell graft to a child with combined immunodeficiency.

This clonotype was detected only a few times. The chain is built from TRBV21-1 and TRBJ2-5; TRBD1, the table's D call, lacks a check against the DNA. TRBV21-1 has pseudogene status. The CDR3 has 16 amino acids. The CDR3: CASSKRRQGASGTQYF. The CDR3 nucleotides are TGTGCCAGCAGCAAAAGGAGGCAGGGGGCATCGGGGACCCAGTACTTC.

The chain couples TRBV28 to TRBJ2-5; 7 bases agree with TRBD2. Trimming took 11 bases from V and 4 from J; bases not matched to a gene: 4. This CDR3 is built from 11 residues. Germline assignment: CDR1 MDHEN and CDR2 SYDVKM. CDR3: CAGGRGETQYF. The DNA of the CDR3 is TGTGCCGGGGGGAGGGGAGAGACCCAGTACTTC.

There are many counts of this clonotype. The gene calls are TRBV12-3 or TRBV12-4 and TRBJ2-1; possible D gene TRBD2, 6 bases. Trimming pared 2 bases from V and 1 base from J, leaving 9 bases between. The CDR3 is 15 residues long. CDR3 in amino acids: CASSLPGVSYNEQFF. The CDR3 nucleotides read TGTGCCAGCAGTTTACCGGGAGTTTCCTACAATGAGCAGTTCTTC.

J is TRBJ2-7 and V is TRBV6-1, with a possible D match to TRBD1 (6 bases). Germline V gene data show CDR1 as MNHNS and CDR2 as SASEGT. Trimming left V 4 bases short and J 3 bases short, with 19 bases between. CDR3 length equals 16 residues. The CDR3 is CASSGDNRGNRYEQYF. DNA for the CDR3: TGTGCCAGCAGTGGGGACAACAGAGGCAATCGCTACGAGCAGTACTTC.

This clonotype was seen a handful of times. The V and J genes are TRBV30 and TRBJ1-2, with TRBD1 as a possible D gene (6 bases). Germline CDR1 GTSNPN, CDR2 SVGIG (reference sequence). Trimming stripped 3 bases from V and 6 bases from J, with 20 bases between. The CDR3 runs to 15 residues. CDR3 loop: CAWSGIGVGGNGYTF. The CDR3 nucleotides read TGTGCCTGGAGCGGAATCGGAGTGGGGGGCAATGGCTACACCTTC.

The rearrangement joins TRBV24-1 to TRBJ2-3; D is ambiguous. Trimming took off 6 bases at V and 1 base at J, with 10 bases between the two ends. Germline V gives CDR1 KGHDR, CDR2 SFDVKD. The CDR3 loop spans 14 amino acids. The CDR3 loop is CATSFSAGTDTQYF. DNA of the CDR3: TGTGCCACCAGTTTTTCGGCCGGCACAGATACGCAGTATTTT.